The clone carrying this TCR beta chain was counted a single time. The CDR3 is 13 amino acids. CDR1 is PRHDT, CDR2 FYEKMQ, per germline (reference sequence). V was shortened by 3 bases and J by 6 bases, with 12 bases between the two germline ends. The data stem from a study of shared clonotypes between healthy human individuals. TCRdb keeps only in-frame clones here, not all; method: immunoSEQ multiplex PCR. This table holds about 2 million clones, about 95% found once. CD45RO-negative CD8 cells positively selected for CCR7 made up the naive population, which excluded terminally differentiated effector memory CD45RA+ cells.

The sequence derives from a man between 18 and 29 years old in good health. This chain joins TRBV13 and TRBJ2-7, with TRBD1 as a possible D gene (5 bases). Sequenced material: naive CD8+ T cells sorted from blood. The CDR3 region is CASSFFGAAEQYF. The CDR3 bases are TGTGCCAGCAGCTTCTTTGGGGCCGCCGAGCAGTACTTC.